This T cell receptor beta chain was sequenced during a study of blood T cell repertoires in COVID-19. The wider study: Collection of acute and convalescent COVID-19 samples took place in the United States, Italy and Spain.

During active infection, Seattle patients enrolled and were then monitored through disease. Unmatched junction bases numbered 11, after V lost 2 bases and J lost 7 bases. Germline lookup yields CDR1 LGHDT and CDR2 YNNKEL (reference sequence). CDR3 size: 17 residues. Under the authors' procedure: Reference gene primer amplification in the assay estimated nucleated cell counts. Data came from immunoSEQ multiplex PCR; TCRdb stores just in-frame clones and leaves some out. V, J and clone size were drawn from that table, and D and trimming were deduced from the DNA. The table records approximately 96,000 clones, roughly 90% of them present only once.

The chain couples TRBV3-1 (or the pseudogene TRBV3-2) to TRBJ2-2, with TRBD1 matching over 9 bases. The receptor's source is a human donor with COVID-19, enrolled during active disease. The donor label of this sample is uncertain. Input material: peripheral blood. CDR3 sequence: CASSQPTGGTLDGELFF. The DNA of the CDR3 is TGTGCCAGCAGCCAACCGACAGGGGGAACACTTGACGGGGAGCTGTTTTTT.